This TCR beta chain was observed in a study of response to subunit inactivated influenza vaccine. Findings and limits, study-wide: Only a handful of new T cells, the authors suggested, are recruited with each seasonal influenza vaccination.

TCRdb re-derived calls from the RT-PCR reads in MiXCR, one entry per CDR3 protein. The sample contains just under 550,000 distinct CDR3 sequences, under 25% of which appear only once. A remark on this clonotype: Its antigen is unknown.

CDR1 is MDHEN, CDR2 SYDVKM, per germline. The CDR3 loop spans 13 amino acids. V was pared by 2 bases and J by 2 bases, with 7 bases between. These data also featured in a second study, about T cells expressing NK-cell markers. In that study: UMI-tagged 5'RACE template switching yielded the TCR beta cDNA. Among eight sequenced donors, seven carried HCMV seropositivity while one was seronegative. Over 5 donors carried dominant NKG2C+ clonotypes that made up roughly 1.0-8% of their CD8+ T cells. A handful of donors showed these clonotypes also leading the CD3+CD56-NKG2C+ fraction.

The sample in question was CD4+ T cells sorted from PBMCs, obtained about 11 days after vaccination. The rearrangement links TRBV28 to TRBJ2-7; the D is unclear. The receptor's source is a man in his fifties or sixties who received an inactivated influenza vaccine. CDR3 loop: CASSLKPTYEQYF. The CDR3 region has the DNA TGTGCCAGCAGTTTAAAGCCGACCTACGAGCAGTACTTC.